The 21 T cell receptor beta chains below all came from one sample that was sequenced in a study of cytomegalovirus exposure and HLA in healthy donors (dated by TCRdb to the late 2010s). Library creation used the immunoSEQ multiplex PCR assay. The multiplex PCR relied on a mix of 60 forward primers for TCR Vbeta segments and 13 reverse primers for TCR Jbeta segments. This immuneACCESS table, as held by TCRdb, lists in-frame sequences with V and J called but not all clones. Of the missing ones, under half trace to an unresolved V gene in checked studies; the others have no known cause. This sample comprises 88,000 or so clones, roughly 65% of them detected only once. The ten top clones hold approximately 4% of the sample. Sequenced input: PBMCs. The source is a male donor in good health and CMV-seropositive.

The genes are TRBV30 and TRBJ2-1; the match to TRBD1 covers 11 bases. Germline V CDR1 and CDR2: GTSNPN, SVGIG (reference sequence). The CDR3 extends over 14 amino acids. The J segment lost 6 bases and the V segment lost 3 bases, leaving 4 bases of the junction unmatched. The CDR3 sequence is CAWSTGTGGNEQFF. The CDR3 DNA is TGTGCCTGGAGCACCGGGACAGGGGGCAATGAGCAGTTCTTC. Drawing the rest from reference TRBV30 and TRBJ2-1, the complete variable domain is SQTIHQWPATLVQPVGSPLSLECTVEGTSNPNLYWYRQAAGRGLQLLFYSVGIGQISSEVPQNLSASRPQDRQFILSSKKLLLSDSGFYLCAWSTGTGGNEQFFGPGTRLTVL.

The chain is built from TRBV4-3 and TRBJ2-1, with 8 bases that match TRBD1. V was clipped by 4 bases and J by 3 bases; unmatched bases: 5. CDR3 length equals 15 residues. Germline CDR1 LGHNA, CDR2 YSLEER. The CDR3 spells CASSPSDRGYNEQFF. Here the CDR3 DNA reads TGCGCCAGCAGCCCTTCAGACAGGGGCTACAATGAGCAGTTCTTC.

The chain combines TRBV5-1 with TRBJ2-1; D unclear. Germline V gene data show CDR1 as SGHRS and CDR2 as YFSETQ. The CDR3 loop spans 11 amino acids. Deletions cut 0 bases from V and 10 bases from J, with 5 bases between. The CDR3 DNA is TGCGCCAGCAGCTTGGCGAGCGAGCAGTTCTTC. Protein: CASSLASEQFF.

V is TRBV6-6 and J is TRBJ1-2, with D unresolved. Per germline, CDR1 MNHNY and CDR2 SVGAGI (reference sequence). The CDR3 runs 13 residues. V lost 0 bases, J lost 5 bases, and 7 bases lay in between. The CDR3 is CASSYSNGYGYTF. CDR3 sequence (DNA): TGTGCCAGCAGTTACTCGAACGGGTATGGCTACACCTTC.

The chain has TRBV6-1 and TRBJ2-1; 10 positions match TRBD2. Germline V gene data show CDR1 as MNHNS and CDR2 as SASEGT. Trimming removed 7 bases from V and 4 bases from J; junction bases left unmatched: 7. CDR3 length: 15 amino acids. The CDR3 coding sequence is TGTGCCAGCAAGGAGGGACTAGCGATATACAATGAGCAGTTCTTC. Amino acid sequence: CASKEGLAIYNEQFF.

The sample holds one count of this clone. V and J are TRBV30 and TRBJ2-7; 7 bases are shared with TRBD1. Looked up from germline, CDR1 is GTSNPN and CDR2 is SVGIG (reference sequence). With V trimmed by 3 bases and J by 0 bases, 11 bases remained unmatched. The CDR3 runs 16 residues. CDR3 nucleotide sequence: TGTGCCTGGAGCCCACACCTGACAGGGAACTCCTACGAGCAGTACTTC. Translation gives CAWSPHLTGNSYEQYF.

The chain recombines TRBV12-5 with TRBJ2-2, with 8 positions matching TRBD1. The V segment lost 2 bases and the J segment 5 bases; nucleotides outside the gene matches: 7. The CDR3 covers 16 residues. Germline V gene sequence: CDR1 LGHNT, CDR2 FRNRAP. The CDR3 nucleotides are TGTGCTAGTGGTTTGACCCGGGACAGGCTGACCGGGGAGCTGTTTTTT. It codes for CASGLTRDRLTGELFF.

In DNA form, the CDR3 reads TGTGCCAGCAGCAATCCTAGAGGGTCTAGCACAGATACGCAGTATTTT. This translates into CASSNPRGSSTDTQYF. The rearrangement joins TRBV5-5 to TRBJ2-3, with D maybe TRBD2 (5 bases). In germline, CDR1 is SGHKS, CDR2 YYEKEE (reference sequence). The V and J ends lost 4 bases and 0 bases respectively, with 15 bases between them. The CDR3 is made up of 16 amino acids.

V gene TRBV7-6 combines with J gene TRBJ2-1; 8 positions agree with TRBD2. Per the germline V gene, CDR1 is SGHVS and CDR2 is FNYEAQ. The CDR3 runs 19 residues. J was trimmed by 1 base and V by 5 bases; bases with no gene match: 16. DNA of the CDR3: TGTGCCAGCAGCCCCAGGCTAGCGGGCACCAGGGGATCCTACAATGAGCAGTTCTTC. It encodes CASSPRLAGTRGSYNEQFF.

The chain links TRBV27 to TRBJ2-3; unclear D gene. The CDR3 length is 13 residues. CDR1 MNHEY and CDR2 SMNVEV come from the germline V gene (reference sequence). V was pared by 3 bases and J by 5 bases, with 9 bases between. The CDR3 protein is CASSLLPGDTQYF. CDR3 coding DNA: TGTGCCAGCAGTTTGCTTCCGGGAGATACGCAGTATTTT.

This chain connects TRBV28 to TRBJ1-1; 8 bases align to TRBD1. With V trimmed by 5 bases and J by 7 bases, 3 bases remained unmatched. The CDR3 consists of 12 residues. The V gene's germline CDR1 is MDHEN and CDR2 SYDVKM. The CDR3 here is CASSQGALEAFF. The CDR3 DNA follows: TGTGCCAGCAGTCAGGGGGCCCTTGAAGCTTTCTTT.

In DNA form, the CDR3 reads TGTGCCAGCAGCGTAGATACGAGGAGTGAAAAACTGTTTTTT. This encodes CASSVDTRSEKLFF. The gene calls are TRBV9 and TRBJ1-4; D uncertain. Germline values: CDR1 SGDLS, CDR2 YYNGEE. V gave up 0 bases and J gave up 7 bases, with 10 bases separating them. The CDR3 covers 14 residues. Together with reference TRBV9 and TRBJ1-4, the CDR3 gives the full variable domain: DSGVTQTPKHLITATGQRVTLRCSPRSGDLSVYWYQQSLDQGLQFLIQYYNGEERAKGNILERFSAQQFPDLHSELNLSSLELGDSALYFCASSVDTRSEKLFFGSGTQLSVL.

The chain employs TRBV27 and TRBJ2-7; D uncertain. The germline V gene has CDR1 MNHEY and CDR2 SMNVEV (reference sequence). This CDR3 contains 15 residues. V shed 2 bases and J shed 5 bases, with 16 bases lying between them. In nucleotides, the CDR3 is TGTGCCAGCAGTTTAGTCAGTCGCCGGGTGGACGAGCAGTACTTC. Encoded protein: CASSLVSRRVDEQYF.

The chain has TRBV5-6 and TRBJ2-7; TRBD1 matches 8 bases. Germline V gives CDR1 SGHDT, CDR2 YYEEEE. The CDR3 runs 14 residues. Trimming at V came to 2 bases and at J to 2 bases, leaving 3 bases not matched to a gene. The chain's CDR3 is CASSFGTGTYEQYF. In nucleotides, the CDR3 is TGTGCCAGCAGCTTCGGGACAGGCACCTACGAGCAGTACTTC.

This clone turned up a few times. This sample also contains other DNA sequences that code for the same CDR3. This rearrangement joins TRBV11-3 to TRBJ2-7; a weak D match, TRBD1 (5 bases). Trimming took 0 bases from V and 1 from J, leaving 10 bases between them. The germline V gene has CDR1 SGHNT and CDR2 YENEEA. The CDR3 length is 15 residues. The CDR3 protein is CASSLEQAGSYEQYF. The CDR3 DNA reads TGTGCCAGCAGCTTAGAACAGGCCGGGTCCTACGAGCAGTACTTC.

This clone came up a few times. CDR3 bases: TGTGCCAGCAGCTTGGCCCCGACAGGGTTCGAGACCCAGTACTTC. Its protein is CASSLAPTGFETQYF. The chain combines TRBV5-4 with TRBJ2-5; 7 bases map to TRBD1. Germline V gene sequence: CDR1 SGHNT, CDR2 YYREEE (reference sequence). The CDR3 length is 15 residues. The junction had 7 bases not matched to a gene; V was cut back by 0 bases and J by 5 bases.

CDR3 DNA sequence: TGTGCCAGTAGTATAGCGGATTCCTTCGAGGGCTATGGCTACACCTTC. Amino acids: CASSIADSFEGYGYTF. This chain joins TRBV19 and TRBJ1-2; no firm D call. There are 16 residues in the CDR3. CDR1 is LNHDA and CDR2 is SQIVND in the germline V gene (reference sequence). V was clipped by 1 base and J by 4 bases, with 16 bases between them.

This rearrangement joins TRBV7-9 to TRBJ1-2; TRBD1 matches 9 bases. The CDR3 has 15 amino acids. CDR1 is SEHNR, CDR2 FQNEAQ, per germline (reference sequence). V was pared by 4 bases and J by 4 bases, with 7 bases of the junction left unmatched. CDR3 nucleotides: TGTGCCAGCAGCTCGATCCCGGACAGGGGCTATGGCTACACCTTC. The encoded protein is CASSSIPDRGYGYTF.

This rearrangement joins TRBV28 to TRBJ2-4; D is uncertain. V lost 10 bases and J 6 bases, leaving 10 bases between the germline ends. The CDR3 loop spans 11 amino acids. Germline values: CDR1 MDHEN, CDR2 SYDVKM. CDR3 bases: TGTGCCACCCGGCGGTTAAACATTCAGTACTTC. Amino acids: CATRRLNIQYF. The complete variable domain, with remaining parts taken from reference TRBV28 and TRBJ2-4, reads DVKVTQSSRYLVKRTGEKVFLECVQDMDHENMFWYRQDPGLGLRLIYFSYDVKMKEKGDIPEGYSVSREKKERFSLILESASTNQTSMYLCATRRLNIQYFGAGTRLSVL.

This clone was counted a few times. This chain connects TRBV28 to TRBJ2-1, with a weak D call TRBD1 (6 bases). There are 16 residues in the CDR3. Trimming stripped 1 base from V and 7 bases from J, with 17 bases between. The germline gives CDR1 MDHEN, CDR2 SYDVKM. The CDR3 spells CASSLSGDRGRNEQFF. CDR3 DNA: TGTGCCAGCAGTTTATCAGGGGACCGGGGTAGAAATGAGCAGTTCTTC.

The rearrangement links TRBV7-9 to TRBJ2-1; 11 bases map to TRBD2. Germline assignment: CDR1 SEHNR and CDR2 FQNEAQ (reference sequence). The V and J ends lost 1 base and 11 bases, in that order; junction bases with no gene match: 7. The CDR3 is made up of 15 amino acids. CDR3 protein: CASSLEGSGREKQFF. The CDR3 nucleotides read TGTGCCAGCAGCTTAGAGGGTAGCGGGAGGGAGAAGCAGTTCTTC.